The entry that follows covers one TCR beta chain sequence. This specimen belongs to a study of blood T cell repertoires in COVID-19. This table comes from immunoSEQ multiplex PCR, and its TCRdb copy is limited to in-frame clones, with some not included. The sample lists over 10,000 clones; roughly 84% were seen once. The CDR3 is made up of 14 amino acids. Germline V gene data show CDR1 as MNHEY and CDR2 as SVGEGT. J gave up 6 bases and V 4 bases, and 5 bases lay outside the gene matches. What was sequenced was peripheral blood. V and J are TRBV6-2 or TRBV6-3 and TRBJ2-7; TRBD1 agrees at 11 bases. The TCR was taken from a human donor in a cohort sampled during active COVID-19. CDR3 bases: TGTGCCAGCAGTTGGACAGGGGGCGGGAGCGAGCAGTACTTC. Encoded protein: CASSWTGGGSEQYF.